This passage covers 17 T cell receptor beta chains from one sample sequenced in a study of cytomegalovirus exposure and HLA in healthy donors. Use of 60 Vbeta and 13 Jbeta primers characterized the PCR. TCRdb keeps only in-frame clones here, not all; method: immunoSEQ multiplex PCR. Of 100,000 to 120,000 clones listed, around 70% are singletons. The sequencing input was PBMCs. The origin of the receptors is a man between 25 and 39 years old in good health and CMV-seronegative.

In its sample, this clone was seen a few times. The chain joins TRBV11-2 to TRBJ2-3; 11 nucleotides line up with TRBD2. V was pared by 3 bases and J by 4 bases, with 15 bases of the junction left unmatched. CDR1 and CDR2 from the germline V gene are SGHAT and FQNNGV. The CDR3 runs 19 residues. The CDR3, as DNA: TGTGCCAGCAGCTTCCGCCTGTTGCCTAGCGGGAGGACCCCAGATACGCAGTATTTT. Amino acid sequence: CASSFRLLPSGRTPDTQYF.

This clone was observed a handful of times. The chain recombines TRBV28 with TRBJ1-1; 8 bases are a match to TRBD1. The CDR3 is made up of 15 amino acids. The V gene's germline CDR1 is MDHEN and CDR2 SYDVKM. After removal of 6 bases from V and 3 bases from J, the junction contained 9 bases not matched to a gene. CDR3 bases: TGTGCCAGCAGCGCACGGACAGGGTCGTACACTGAAGCTTTCTTT. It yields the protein CASSARTGSYTEAFF.

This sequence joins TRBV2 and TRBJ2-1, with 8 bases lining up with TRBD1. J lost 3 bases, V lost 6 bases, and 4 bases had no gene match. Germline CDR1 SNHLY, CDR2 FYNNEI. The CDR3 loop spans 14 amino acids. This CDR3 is CASSGQGVYNEQFF. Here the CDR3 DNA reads TGTGCCAGCAGCGGACAGGGCGTCTACAATGAGCAGTTCTTC.

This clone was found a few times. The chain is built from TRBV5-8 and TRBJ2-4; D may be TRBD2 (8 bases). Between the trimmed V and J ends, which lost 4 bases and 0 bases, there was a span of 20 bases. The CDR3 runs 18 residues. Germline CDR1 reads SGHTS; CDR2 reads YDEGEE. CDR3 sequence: CASSTRGGQLLAKNIQYF. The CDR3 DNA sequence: TGTGCCAGCAGCACCCGGGGGGGACAGTTACTAGCCAAAAACATTCAGTACTTC.

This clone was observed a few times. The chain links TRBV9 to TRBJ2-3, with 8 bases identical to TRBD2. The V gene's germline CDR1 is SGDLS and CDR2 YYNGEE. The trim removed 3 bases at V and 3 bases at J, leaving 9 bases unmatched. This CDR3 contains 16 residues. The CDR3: CASSALSGIGTDTQYF. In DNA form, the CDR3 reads TGTGCCAGCAGCGCCCTTAGCGGGATAGGTACAGATACGCAGTATTTT.

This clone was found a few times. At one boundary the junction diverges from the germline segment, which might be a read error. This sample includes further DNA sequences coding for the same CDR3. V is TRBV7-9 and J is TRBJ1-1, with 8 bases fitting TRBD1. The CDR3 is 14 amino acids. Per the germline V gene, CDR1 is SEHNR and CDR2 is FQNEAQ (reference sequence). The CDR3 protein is CASSQTRGLTEAFF. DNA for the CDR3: TGCGCCAGCAGCCAAACCAGGGGGCTCACTGAAGCTTTCTTT. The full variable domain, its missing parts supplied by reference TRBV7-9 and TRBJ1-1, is DTGVSQNPRHKITKRGQNVTFRCDPISEHNRLYWYRQTLGQGPEFLTYFQNEAQLEKSRLLSDRFSAERPKGSFSTLEIQRTEQGDSAMYLCASSQTRGLTEAFFGQGTRLTVV.

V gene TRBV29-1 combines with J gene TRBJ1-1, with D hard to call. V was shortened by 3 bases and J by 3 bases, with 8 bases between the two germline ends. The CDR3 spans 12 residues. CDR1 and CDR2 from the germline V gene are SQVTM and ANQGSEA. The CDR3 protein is CSVDREDTEAFF. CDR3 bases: TGCAGCGTTGATCGTGAGGACACTGAAGCTTTCTTT.

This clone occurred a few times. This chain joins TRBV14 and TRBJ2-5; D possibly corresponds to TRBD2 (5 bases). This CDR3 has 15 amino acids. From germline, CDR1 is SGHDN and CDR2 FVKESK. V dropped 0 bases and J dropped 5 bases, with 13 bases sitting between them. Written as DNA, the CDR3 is TGTGCCAGCAGCCAAGATGTGGGAAGGAGGGAGACCCAGTACTTC. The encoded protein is CASSQDVGRRETQYF.

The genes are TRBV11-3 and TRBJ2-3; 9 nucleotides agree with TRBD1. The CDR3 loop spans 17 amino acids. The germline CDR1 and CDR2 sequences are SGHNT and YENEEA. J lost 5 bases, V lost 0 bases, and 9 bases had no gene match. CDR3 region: CASSLDQVGQGQDTQYF. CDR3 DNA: TGTGCCAGCAGCTTAGATCAGGTTGGACAGGGGCAAGATACGCAGTATTTT.

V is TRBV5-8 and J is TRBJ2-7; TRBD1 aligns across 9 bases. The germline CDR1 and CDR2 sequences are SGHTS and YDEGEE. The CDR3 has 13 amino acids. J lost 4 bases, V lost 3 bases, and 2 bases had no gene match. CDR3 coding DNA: TGTGCCAGCAGCTGGGGACAGGGTTACGAGCAGTACTTC. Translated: CASSWGQGYEQYF.

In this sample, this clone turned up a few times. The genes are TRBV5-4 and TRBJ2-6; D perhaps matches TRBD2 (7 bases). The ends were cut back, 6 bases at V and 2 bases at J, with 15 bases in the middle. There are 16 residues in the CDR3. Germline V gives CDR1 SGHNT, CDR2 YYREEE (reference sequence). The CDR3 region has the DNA TGTGCCAGCACCCTACCGGGGGGCCCTGGGGCCAACGTCCTGACTTTC. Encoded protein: CASTLPGGPGANVLTF.

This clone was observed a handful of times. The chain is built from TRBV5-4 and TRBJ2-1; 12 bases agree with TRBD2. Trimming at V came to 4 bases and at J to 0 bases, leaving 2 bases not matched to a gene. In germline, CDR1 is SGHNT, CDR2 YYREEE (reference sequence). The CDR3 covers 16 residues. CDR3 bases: TGTGCCAGCAGCCCGACTAGCGGGAGCTCCTACAATGAGCAGTTCTTC. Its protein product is CASSPTSGSSYNEQFF.

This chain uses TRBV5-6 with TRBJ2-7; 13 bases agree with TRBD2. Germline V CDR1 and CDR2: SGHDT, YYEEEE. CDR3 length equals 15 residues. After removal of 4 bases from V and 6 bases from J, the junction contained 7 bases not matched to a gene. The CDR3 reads CASSLRTSGSSEQYF. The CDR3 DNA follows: TGTGCCAGCAGCCTTAGGACTAGCGGGAGCAGCGAGCAGTACTTC.

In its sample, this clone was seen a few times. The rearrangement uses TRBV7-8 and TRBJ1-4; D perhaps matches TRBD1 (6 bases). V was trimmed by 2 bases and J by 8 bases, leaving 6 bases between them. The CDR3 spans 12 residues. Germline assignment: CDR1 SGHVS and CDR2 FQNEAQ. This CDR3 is CASSLQGEKLFF. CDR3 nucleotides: TGTGCCAGCAGCTTACAGGGGGAAAAACTGTTTTTT.

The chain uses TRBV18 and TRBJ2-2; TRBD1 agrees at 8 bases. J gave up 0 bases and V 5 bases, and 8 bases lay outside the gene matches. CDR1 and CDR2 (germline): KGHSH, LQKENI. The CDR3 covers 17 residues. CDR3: CASSSLGQGPNTGELFF. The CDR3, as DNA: TGTGCCAGCTCATCCCTAGGACAGGGACCGAACACCGGGGAGCTGTTTTTT.

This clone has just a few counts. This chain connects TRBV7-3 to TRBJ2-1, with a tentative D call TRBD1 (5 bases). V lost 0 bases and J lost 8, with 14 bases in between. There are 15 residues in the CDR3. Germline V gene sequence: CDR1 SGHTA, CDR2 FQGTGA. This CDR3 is CASSLTPQGVDEQFF. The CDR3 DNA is TGTGCCAGCAGCTTAACGCCCCAAGGGGTCGATGAGCAGTTCTTC.

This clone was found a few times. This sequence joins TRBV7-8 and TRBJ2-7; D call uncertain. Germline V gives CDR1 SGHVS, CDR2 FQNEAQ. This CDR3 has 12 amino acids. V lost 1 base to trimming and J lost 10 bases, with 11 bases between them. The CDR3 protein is CASSLEISFQYF. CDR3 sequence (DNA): TGTGCCAGCAGCTTAGAGATAAGCTTCCAGTACTTC.